This TCR beta chain emerged from a study of blood T cell repertoires in COVID-19. The wider study: The cDNA or gDNA used as material had been derived from T cells, B-cell-depleted T cells, or PBMCs.

The germline CDR1 and CDR2 sequences are MNHEY and SMNVEV (reference sequence). The CDR3 totals 14 residues. V was clipped by 7 bases and J by 8 bases; unmatched bases: 7. TCRdb's table, derived via immunoSEQ multiplex PCR, lists solely in-frame clones and lacks some. The sample has under 300,000 clones; around 89% are singletons. This rearrangement joins TRBV27 to TRBJ2-3, with 12 nucleotides matching TRBD2. The clonotype was recovered from a woman in her fifties or sixties in a cohort exposed to, infected with or recovered from COVID-19 (not recorded which). What was sequenced was PBMCs or T cells enriched from blood (not recorded which). The CDR3 protein is CASTPGLAGVTQYF. The CDR3, as DNA: TGTGCCAGCACCCCGGGACTAGCGGGTGTTACGCAGTATTTT.